One and the same sample provided the 11 T cell receptor beta chains below, sequenced in a study of cytomegalovirus exposure and HLA in healthy donors. The PCR used 60 Vbeta and 13 Jbeta primers. Here immunoSEQ multiplex PCR was the method, and the copy in TCRdb shows in-frame clones only, minus some. The data hold some 130,000 clones, with roughly 83% observed a single time. The material sequenced was PBMCs. The receptors here all came from a man aged 18-30 years in good health and CMV-seronegative.

The J gene is TRBJ2-7, the V gene TRBV5-6, with D possibly TRBD2 on 6 matching bases. Trimming left V 5 bases short and J 2 bases short, with 14 bases between. CDR1 and CDR2 from the germline V gene are SGHDT and YYEEEE. The length of the CDR3 is 14 residues. CDR3 bases: TGTGCCAGCAGACGAGCTAGCGAGACCTACGAGCAGTACTTC. Its translation: CASRRASETYEQYF.

This chain connects TRBV11-2 to TRBJ2-7; D ambiguous. The germline V gene has CDR1 SGHAT and CDR2 FQNNGV. Trimming shortened V by 1 base and J by 2 bases, and 12 bases separated the two germline ends. The CDR3 has 15 amino acids. The CDR3 reads CASSLGPTGPYEQYV. The CDR3 DNA sequence: TGTGCCAGCAGCTTAGGACCCACTGGGCCCTACGAGCAGTACGTC.

The V gene is TRBV11-3, the J gene TRBJ2-1; 8 bases are a match to TRBD2. V dropped 5 bases and J dropped 6; count of bases not matched to a gene: 9. This CDR3 is 15 amino acids long. Germline loops: CDR1 SGHNT, CDR2 YENEEA. The CDR3 is CASSPPGLALNEQFF. The DNA for the CDR3 is TGTGCCAGCAGCCCCCCTGGACTAGCCCTCAATGAGCAGTTCTTC. Variable domain in full (rest from reference TRBV11-3 and TRBJ2-1): EAGVVQSPRYKIIEKKQPVAFWCNPISGHNTLYWYLQNLGQGPELLIRYENEEAVDDSQLPKDRFSAERLKGVDSTLKIQPAELGDSAVYLCASSPPGLALNEQFFGPGTRLTVL.

This sequence joins TRBV7-3 and TRBJ2-5; D might be TRBD2 (5 bases). CDR1 SGHTA and CDR2 FQGTGA come from the germline V gene. CDR3 length: 9 residues. The V end lost 11 bases, the J end lost 7 bases, and 8 bases lay between the germline ends. Here the CDR3 reads CAGRGTQYF. CDR3 DNA: TGTGCCGGCCGGGGGACCCAGTACTTC.

This chain connects TRBV30 to TRBJ2-3; 14 bases map to TRBD2. Germline loops: CDR1 GTSNPN, CDR2 SVGIG (reference sequence). Trimming cost V 1 base and J 0 bases; bases outside gene matches: 9. The CDR3 has 19 residues. The CDR3 protein is CAWSAGTSGSYPSTDTQYF. The DNA for the CDR3 is TGTGCCTGGAGTGCAGGGACTAGCGGGAGTTACCCCAGCACAGATACGCAGTATTTT.

The V call is TRBV28, the J call TRBJ2-1; no reliable D call. CDR1 MDHEN and CDR2 SYDVKM come from the germline V gene. Trimming removed 6 bases at V and 9 bases at J, with 15 bases between. The CDR3 totals 13 residues. CDR3 region: CASRPLVGGEQFF. CDR3 DNA: TGTGCCAGCAGGCCTCTAGTTGGCGGTGAGCAGTTCTTC.

This chain connects TRBV27 to TRBJ2-7, with 8 bases matching TRBD1. The ends lost 3 bases at V and 2 bases at J; junction bases unmatched: 18. This CDR3 comprises 19 residues. Germline V CDR1 and CDR2: MNHEY, SMNVEV (reference sequence). The CDR3 region is CASSLRAGQGAQLAYEQYF. CDR3 coding DNA: TGTGCCAGCAGTTTGAGGGCCGGGCAGGGGGCGCAGCTAGCCTACGAGCAGTACTTC.

V is TRBV5-4 and J is TRBJ2-5, with D perhaps matching TRBD1 (6 bases). Germline CDR1 and CDR2: SGHNT and YYREEE (reference sequence). This CDR3 is built from 15 residues. Trimming shortened V by 5 bases and J by 1 base, and 15 bases separated the two germline ends. The CDR3 sequence is CASSSPATGQETQYF. The CDR3 nucleotides are TGTGCCAGCAGTTCCCCCGCGACAGGCCAAGAGACCCAGTACTTC.

The chain employs TRBV19 and TRBJ2-3; TRBD1 is a possible D gene (6 bases). CDR1 and CDR2 (germline): LNHDA, SQIVND (reference sequence). V lost 3 bases to trimming and J lost 3 bases, with 10 bases between them. CDR3 length: 14 residues. CDR3 sequence (DNA): TGTGCCAGTAGTATGGGGGCCTGGACAGATACGCAGTATTTT. This translates into CASSMGAWTDTQYF. Based on the CDR3 plus reference TRBV19 and TRBJ2-3, the full variable domain is DGGITQSPKYLFRKEGQNVTLSCEQNLNHDAMYWYRQDPGQGLRLIYYSQIVNDFQKGDIAEGYSVSREKKESFPLTVTSAQKNPTAFYLCASSMGAWTDTQYFGPGTRLTVL.

This chain uses TRBV6-5 with TRBJ2-2, with D possibly being TRBD2 (6 bases). Germline CDR1 and CDR2: MNHEY and SVGAGI. Trimming shortened V by 6 bases and J by 4 bases, and 15 bases separated the two germline ends. CDR3 length: 15 residues. The CDR3 DNA reads TGTGCCAGCAGAATCTCGGGACTGAGCACCGGGGAGCTGTTTTTT. Encoded protein: CASRISGLSTGELFF.

V gene TRBV5-4 combines with J gene TRBJ1-1, with 10 bases matching TRBD1. J lost 7 bases, V lost 5 bases, and 8 bases had no gene match. The germline gives CDR1 SGHNT, CDR2 YYREEE (reference sequence). This CDR3 has 14 residues. The DNA of the CDR3 is TGTGCCAGCAGGAAGGACAGGGGGTTCGGTGAAGCTTTCTTT. Translating it yields CASRKDRGFGEAFF.